This T cell receptor beta chain appears in the sequencing data of a study of blood T cells in healthy people across ages. The study's findings and limits: Donor CMV status, an unknown factor, possibly confounded changes in expanded clonotypes.

In regard to this clonotype: Its antigen is not known. This may come from a read error, since a much larger clone is one base off. Because it lacks the conserved phenylalanine or tryptophan at the end, this CDR3 is likely a read error.

The authors drew about 10 milliliters of peripheral blood from each donor. CDR3 length equals 15 residues. CDR1 and CDR2 from the germline V gene are SGHTA and FQGNSA. V was trimmed by 4 bases and J by 5 bases, leaving 18 bases between them. Together with a sample-barcoded 5' primer, a J-beta primer mix was included in a second PCR lasting roughly 6 to 12 cycles. Sequencing of every sample gave 3 million or more CDR3-containing paired-end reads. Via MiXCR, TCRdb re-called the 5' RACE reads, giving one row per CDR3 protein. In the table there are 1.5 million to 2 million distinct CDR3 sequences, roughly 30% of which are singletons.

V gene TRBV7-2 combines with J gene TRBJ2-7; a possible D gene is TRBD1 (5 bases). The sequence was obtained from a woman aged 25 to 45 in good health. What was sequenced was blood. DNA of the CDR3: TGTGCCAGCAGCTGGGCCGGCAGGGCTATGAACGAGCAGTACTTA. It translates to CASSWAGRAMNEQYL.